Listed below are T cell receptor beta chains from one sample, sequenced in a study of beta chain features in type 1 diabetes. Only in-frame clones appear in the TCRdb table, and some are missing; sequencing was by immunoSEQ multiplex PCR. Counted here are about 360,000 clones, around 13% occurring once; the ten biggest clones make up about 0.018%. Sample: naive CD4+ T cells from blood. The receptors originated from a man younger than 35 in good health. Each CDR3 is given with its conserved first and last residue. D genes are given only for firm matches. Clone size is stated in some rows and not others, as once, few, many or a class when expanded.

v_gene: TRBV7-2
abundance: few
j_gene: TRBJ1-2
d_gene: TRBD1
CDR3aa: CASSSTGQGYGYTF
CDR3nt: TGTGCCAGCAGCTCTACGGGACAGGGGTACGGCTACACCTTC

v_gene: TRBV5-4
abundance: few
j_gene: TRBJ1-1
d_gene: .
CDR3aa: CASSLVAREDTEAFF
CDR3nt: TGTGCCAGCAGCTTGGTGGCCAGGGAAGACACTGAAGCTTTCTTT

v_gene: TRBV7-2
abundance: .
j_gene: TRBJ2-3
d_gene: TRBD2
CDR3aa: CASSPPTGLAGPQYF
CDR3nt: TGTGCCAGCAGCCCCCCAACCGGGCTAGCGGGCCCGCAGTATTTT

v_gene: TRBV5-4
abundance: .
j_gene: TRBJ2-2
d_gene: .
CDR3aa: CASSPGQNTGELFF
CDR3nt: TGTGCCAGCAGCCCGGGACAGAACACCGGGGAGCTGTTTTTT

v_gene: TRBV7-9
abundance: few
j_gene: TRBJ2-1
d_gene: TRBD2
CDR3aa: CASGEVGGRAVKVEQFF
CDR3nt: TGTGCCAGCGGAGAGGTTGGCGGGAGGGCCGTGAAGGTTGAGCAGTTCTTC

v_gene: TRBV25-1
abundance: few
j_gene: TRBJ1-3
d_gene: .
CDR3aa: CASRDRDSGNTIYF
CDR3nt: TGTGCCAGCAGGGACAGAGACTCTGGAAACACCATATATTTT

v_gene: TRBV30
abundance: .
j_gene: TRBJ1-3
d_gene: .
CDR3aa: CAWSVQGRNSGNTIYF
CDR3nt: TGTGCCTGGAGTGTACAGGGTCGGAACTCTGGAAACACCATATATTTT

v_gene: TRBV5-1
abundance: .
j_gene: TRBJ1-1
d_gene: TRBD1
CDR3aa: CASRPDRGWGNTEAFF
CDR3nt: TGCGCCAGCAGGCCTGACAGGGGCTGGGGGAACACTGAAGCTTTCTTT

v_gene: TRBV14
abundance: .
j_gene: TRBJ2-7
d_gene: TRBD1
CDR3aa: CASSQVWRQGPYEQYF
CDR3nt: TGTGCCAGCAGCCAAGTTTGGAGACAGGGGCCCTACGAGCAGTACTTC

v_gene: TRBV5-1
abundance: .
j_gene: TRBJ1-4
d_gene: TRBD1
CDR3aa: CASSLGTGAANEKLFF
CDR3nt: TGCGCCAGCAGCTTGGGAACAGGGGCAGCTAATGAAAAACTGTTTTTT

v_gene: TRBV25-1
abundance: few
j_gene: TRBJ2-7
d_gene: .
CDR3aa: CASSESMTTYEQYF
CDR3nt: TGTGCCAGCAGTGAATCTATGACAACCTACGAGCAGTACTTC

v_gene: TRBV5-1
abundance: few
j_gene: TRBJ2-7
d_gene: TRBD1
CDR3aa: CASSWDSYEQYF
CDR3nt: TGCGCCAGCAGCTGGGACAGCTACGAGCAGTACTTC

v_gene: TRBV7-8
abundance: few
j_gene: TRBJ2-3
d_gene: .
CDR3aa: CASSFAGALVSDTQYF
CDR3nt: TGTGCCAGCAGCTTCGCAGGGGCATTGGTCTCAGATACGCAGTATTTT

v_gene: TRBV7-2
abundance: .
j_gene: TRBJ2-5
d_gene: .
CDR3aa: CASSSVWTYQETQYF
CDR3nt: TGTGCCAGCAGCAGCGTTTGGACATATCAAGAGACCCAGTACTTC

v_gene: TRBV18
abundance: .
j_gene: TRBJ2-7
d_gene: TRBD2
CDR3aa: CASSPPTSGGVEQYF
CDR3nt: TGTGCCAGCTCACCCCCGACTAGCGGGGGGGTCGAGCAGTACTTC